These T cell receptor beta chains were read from a single sample in a study of OX40 agonist ivuxolimab in advanced cancers. Clones were read by immunoSEQ multiplex PCR, and TCRdb kept only the in-frame ones, dropping some. Among roughly 50,000 clones listed, roughly 90% were seen once. The sequencing used CD4+ or CD8+ T cells sorted from blood, collected in a trial of the OX40 agonist ivuxolimab. The origin of the receptors is an adult with an advanced solid tumor such as melanoma, head and neck, liver or kidney cancer. Each CDR3 is given with its conserved first and last residue. Fields, in order: J gene, V gene, CDR3 length, CDR3 protein.

j_call: TRBJ1-2; v_call: TRBV27; cdr3_length: 13; cdr3_aa: CASSLTGGSGYTF
j_call: TRBJ1-2; v_call: TRBV28; cdr3_length: 16; cdr3_aa: CASSAPVWTGGYGYTF
j_call: TRBJ2-7; v_call: TRBV5-6; cdr3_length: 14; cdr3_aa: CASSLRKQGYEQYF
j_call: TRBJ2-1; v_call: TRBV4-3; cdr3_length: 17; cdr3_aa: CASSQGISELAGNEQFF
j_call: TRBJ1-3; v_call: TRBV9; cdr3_length: 14; cdr3_aa: CASSGTASGNTIYF
j_call: TRBJ2-7; v_call: TRBV9; cdr3_length: 14; cdr3_aa: CASSETSGGYEQYF
j_call: TRBJ2-3; v_call: TRBV11-3; cdr3_length: 16; cdr3_aa: CASSPRDWESTDTQYF
j_call: TRBJ1-5; v_call: TRBV7-9; cdr3_length: 12; cdr3_aa: CASSYSNQPQHF
j_call: TRBJ1-5; v_call: TRBV7-2; cdr3_length: 19; cdr3_aa: CASSLGISVRDYSNQPQHF
j_call: TRBJ1-2; v_call: TRBV9; cdr3_length: 14; cdr3_aa: CASSSTKQNYGYTF
j_call: TRBJ1-6; v_call: TRBV6-5; cdr3_length: 13; cdr3_aa: CASSYEGNSPLHF
j_call: TRBJ2-1; v_call: TRBV7-9; cdr3_length: 14; cdr3_aa: CASSPPGQDNEQFF
j_call: TRBJ2-5; v_call: TRBV14; cdr3_length: 16; cdr3_aa: CASSLPTSLAGETQYF
j_call: TRBJ2-7; v_call: TRBV4-3; cdr3_length: 17; cdr3_aa: CASSQHTGTSGSHEQYF
j_call: TRBJ1-6; v_call: TRBV30; cdr3_length: 17; cdr3_aa: CAWKGGPQGSYNSPLHF
j_call: TRBJ1-4; v_call: TRBV19; cdr3_length: 15; cdr3_aa: CASRALMGKREKLFF
j_call: TRBJ1-1; v_call: TRBV9; cdr3_length: 14; cdr3_aa: CASSQGAMTSAAFF
j_call: TRBJ1-1; v_call: TRBV29-1; cdr3_length: 13; cdr3_aa: CSAAGRKNTEAFF
j_call: TRBJ2-1; v_call: TRBV9; cdr3_length: 17; cdr3_aa: CASSSGTSGRTGNEQFF
j_call: TRBJ1-1; v_call: TRBV12-5; cdr3_length: 18; cdr3_aa: CASGIPDLNMHKGTEAFF
j_call: TRBJ2-5; v_call: TRBV7-9; cdr3_length: 15; cdr3_aa: CASSPPSVEGETQYF
j_call: TRBJ1-6; v_call: TRBV5-6; cdr3_length: 17; cdr3_aa: CASSLGQGSSYNSPLHF
j_call: TRBJ1-5; v_call: TRBV19; cdr3_length: 13; cdr3_aa: CASSPTGNQPQHF
j_call: -; v_call: TRBV19; cdr3_length: 16; cdr3_aa: CASSWTSGSPSYEQYF
j_call: TRBJ2-5; v_call: TRBV28; cdr3_length: 16; cdr3_aa: CASSLEVGRDQETQYF
j_call: TRBJ2-5; v_call: TRBV9; cdr3_length: 16; cdr3_aa: CASSSRTGLGGETQYF
j_call: TRBJ2-3; v_call: TRBV28; cdr3_length: 14; cdr3_aa: CASSPPSGRHTQYF
j_call: TRBJ2-7; v_call: TRBV5-1; cdr3_length: 15; cdr3_aa: CASSLADTSSYEQYF
j_call: TRBJ2-5; v_call: TRBV27; cdr3_length: 16; cdr3_aa: CASSSRPGTFTETQYF
j_call: TRBJ1-4; v_call: TRBV9; cdr3_length: 14; cdr3_aa: CASSVADPMGELFF
j_call: TRBJ2-7; v_call: TRBV9; cdr3_length: 14; cdr3_aa: CASSVSGNPYEQYF
j_call: TRBJ2-3; v_call: TRBV29-1; cdr3_length: 16; cdr3_aa: CSVEGGGIISTDTQYF
j_call: TRBJ2-7; v_call: TRBV7-6; cdr3_length: 13; cdr3_aa: CASSLGDSYEQYF
j_call: TRBJ1-2; v_call: TRBV11-2; cdr3_length: 17; cdr3_aa: CASSYSPTGRDYYGYTF
j_call: TRBJ2-7; v_call: TRBV7-8; cdr3_length: 18; cdr3_aa: CASSLPGVLAYRAYEQYF
j_call: TRBJ2-1; v_call: TRBV10-3; cdr3_length: 13; cdr3_aa: CATDRGGNNEQFF
j_call: TRBJ1-3; v_call: TRBV18; cdr3_length: 21; cdr3_aa: CASSPRLPDTTEGSSGNTIYF
j_call: TRBJ1-3; v_call: TRBV7-6; cdr3_length: 15; cdr3_aa: CASGTDLSSGNTIYF
j_call: TRBJ1-2; v_call: TRBV12-5; cdr3_length: 16; cdr3_aa: CASGLINRDASYGYTF
j_call: TRBJ1-4; v_call: TRBV6-1; cdr3_length: 18; cdr3_aa: CASSEFPVAGPDNEKLFF
j_call: TRBJ2-4; v_call: TRBV7-6; cdr3_length: 16; cdr3_aa: CASSLWPSGGLNIQYF
j_call: TRBJ2-1; v_call: TRBV4-2; cdr3_length: 13; cdr3_aa: CASSQENDGEQFF
j_call: TRBJ2-1; v_call: TRBV9; cdr3_length: 15; cdr3_aa: CASSTGGSTYNEQFF
j_call: TRBJ1-2; v_call: TRBV11-3; cdr3_length: 13; cdr3_aa: CAGSFLTNYGYTF
j_call: TRBJ2-7; v_call: TRBV10-3; cdr3_length: 15; cdr3_aa: CAISEVINNSYEQYF
j_call: TRBJ2-1; v_call: TRBV4-3; cdr3_length: 15; cdr3_aa: CASSQEGDSRDEQFF
j_call: TRBJ2-7; v_call: TRBV2; cdr3_length: 13; cdr3_aa: CASSPGSRYEQYF
j_call: TRBJ2-5; v_call: TRBV11-3; cdr3_length: 17; cdr3_aa: CASSLSGLAGAQETQYF
j_call: TRBJ1-1; v_call: TRBV4-2; cdr3_length: 15; cdr3_aa: CASSLNDAWNTEAFF
j_call: TRBJ1-5; v_call: TRBV27; cdr3_length: 18; cdr3_aa: CASSLYQDRGASNQPQHF
j_call: TRBJ2-5; v_call: TRBV13; cdr3_length: 15; cdr3_aa: CASSFVGGRQETRYF
j_call: TRBJ2-7; v_call: TRBV7-9; cdr3_length: 16; cdr3_aa: CASSRSGQGKTYEQYF
j_call: TRBJ2-3; v_call: TRBV9; cdr3_length: 15; cdr3_aa: CASSTSGAIADTQYF
j_call: TRBJ1-1; v_call: TRBV11-2; cdr3_length: 14; cdr3_aa: CASSHEGQNTEAFF
j_call: TRBJ2-7; v_call: TRBV9; cdr3_length: 14; cdr3_aa: CASSGGSSFAEQYF
j_call: TRBJ2-3; v_call: TRBV7-2; cdr3_length: 15; cdr3_aa: CASSYTSRGPDTQYF
j_call: TRBJ1-6; v_call: TRBV7-3; cdr3_length: 14; cdr3_aa: CASSSGGRGTPLHF
j_call: TRBJ1-3; v_call: TRBV4-3; cdr3_length: 15; cdr3_aa: CASSQDTISGNTIYF